This T cell receptor (beta chain) is from a study of early T cells in non-severe SARS-CoV-2 infection. Study details: Whole-blood bulk RNA, unsorted, was sequenced, and chains were unpaired.

This clonotype has a count of ten or more. No antigen is known for it. Whole-study results and caveats: The VDJdb matching leaned toward anti-spike CD8 responses and overlooked private and CD4 specificities.

The germline V gene has CDR1 SGHDN and CDR2 FVKESK. The V end lost 4 bases, the J end lost 0 bases, and 12 bases lay between the germline ends. CDR3 length equals 15 residues. Individual cDNA molecules were tagged with unique molecular identifiers, the study reported. TCRdb processed the 5' RACE reads anew with MiXCR; each CDR3 protein has one entry. Among tens of thousands of distinct CDR3 sequences listed, approximately 12% were seen once. Material: whole blood. J is TRBJ1-2 and V is TRBV14; tentatively, D is TRBD1 (6 bases). The origin of this receptor is an adult who was a healthcare worker with PCR-confirmed SARS-CoV-2 infection or an uninfected control (not recorded which). The CDR3 region has the DNA TGTGCCAGCAGCCCATGGGACACTTCTAACTATGGCTACACCTTC. Translating gives CASSPWDTSNYGYTF.